This T cell receptor beta chain was observed in a study of identical twins. In this sample, this clonotype turned up once. Its antigen is currently unknown. Study observations and caveats: Insertions ran lower in abundant cord blood beta clonotypes, though not in memory repertoires.

The CDR3 has 16 amino acids. J was trimmed by 5 bases and V by 4 bases; bases with no gene match: 12. Germline assignment: CDR1 KGHSH and CDR2 LQKENI. There were only healthy Caucasians among the donors. Via MiXCR, TCRdb re-called the 5' RACE reads, giving one row per CDR3 protein. The sample gives some 570,000 distinct CDR3 sequences, 20% to 25% of which show up once; around 0.5% is in the top ten. The same data also contributed to another study, on yellow fever vaccine responses in identical twins.

The chain couples TRBV18 to TRBJ2-5; TRBD2 agrees at 8 bases. Material: CD4+ T cells sorted from blood. This sequence originates from a woman younger than 30 in good health. The CDR3 sequence: CASSRSLAEFGETQYF. In nucleotides, the CDR3 is TGTGCCAGCTCACGATCACTAGCGGAGTTCGGGGAGACCCAGTACTTC. The entire variable domain, with the rest obtained from reference TRBV18 and TRBJ2-5, is as follows: NAGVMQNPRHLVRRRGQEARLRCSPMKGHSHVYWYRQLPEEGLKFMVYLQKENIIDESGMPKERFSAEFPKEGPSILRIQQVVRGDSAAYFCASSRSLAEFGETQYFGPGTRLLVL.